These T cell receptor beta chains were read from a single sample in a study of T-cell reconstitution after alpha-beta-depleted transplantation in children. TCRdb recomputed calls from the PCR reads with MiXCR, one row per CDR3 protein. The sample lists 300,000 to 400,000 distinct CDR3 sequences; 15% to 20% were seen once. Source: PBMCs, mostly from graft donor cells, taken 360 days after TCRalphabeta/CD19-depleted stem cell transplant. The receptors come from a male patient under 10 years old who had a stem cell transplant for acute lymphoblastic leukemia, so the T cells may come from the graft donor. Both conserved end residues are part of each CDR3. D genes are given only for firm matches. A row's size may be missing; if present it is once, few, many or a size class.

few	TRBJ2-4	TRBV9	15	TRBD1	CASSVLRDRGNIQYF	TGTGCCAGCAGCGTCCTCCGGGACAGGGGAAACATTCAGTACTTC
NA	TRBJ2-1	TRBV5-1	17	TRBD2	CSSSWGAGGSSYNEQFF	TGCTCCAGCAGCTGGGGCGCCGGCGGGAGTTCCTACAATGAGCAGTTCTTC
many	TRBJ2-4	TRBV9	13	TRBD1	CASSEQGADIQYF	TGTGCCAGCAGCGAACAGGGGGCTGACATTCAGTACTTC
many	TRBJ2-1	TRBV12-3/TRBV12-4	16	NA	CASILGMVGTHNEQFF	TGTGCCAGCATTTTAGGAATGGTTGGGACACACAATGAGCAGTTCTTC
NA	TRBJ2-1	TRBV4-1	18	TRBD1	CASTAGQGAHLAYNEQFF	TGCGCCAGCACGGCGGGACAGGGCGCCCACTTGGCGTACAATGAGCAGTTCTTC
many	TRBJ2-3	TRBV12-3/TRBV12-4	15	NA	CASTLGGTHTDTQYF	TGTGCCAGTACCCTTGGCGGGACGCACACAGATACGCAGTATTTT
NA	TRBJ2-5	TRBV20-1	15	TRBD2	CSASLGTSGRGTQYF	TGCAGTGCTTCCCTCGGGACTAGCGGGAGGGGGACCCAGTACTTC
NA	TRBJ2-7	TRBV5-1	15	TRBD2	CASSLVPSGPYEQYF	TGCGCCAGCAGCTTGGTTCCTAGCGGCCCCTACGAGCAGTACTTC
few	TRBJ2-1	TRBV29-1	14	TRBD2	CSVARAGGGNEQFF	TGCAGCGTCGCTCGAGCGGGAGGTGGGAATGAGCAGTTCTTC
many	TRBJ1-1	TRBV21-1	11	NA	CAIIDRFEAFF	TGTGCCATCATCGACAGGTTTGAAGCTTTCTTT
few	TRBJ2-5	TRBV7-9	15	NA	CASSAPLPVQETQYF	TGTGCCAGCAGCGCGCCCCTTCCGGTCCAAGAGACCCAGTACTTC
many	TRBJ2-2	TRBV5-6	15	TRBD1	CASSRTGVRTGELFF	TGTGCCAGCAGCAGAACAGGGGTTCGCACCGGGGAGCTGTTTTTT
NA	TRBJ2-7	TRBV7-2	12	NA	CASSFSTGEQYF	TGTGCCAGCAGCTTTTCGACGGGCGAGCAGTACTTC
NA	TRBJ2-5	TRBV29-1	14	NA	CSVESRGAQETQYF	TGCAGCGTTGAGAGCAGGGGAGCCCAAGAGACCCAGTACTTC
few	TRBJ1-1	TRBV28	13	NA	CATRGHMNTEAFF	TGTGCCACCCGGGGACACATGAACACTGAAGCTTTCTTT
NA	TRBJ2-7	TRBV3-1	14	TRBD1	CASRLNGDRGEQYF	TGTGCCAGCAGGCTGAACGGGGACAGGGGCGAGCAGTACTTC
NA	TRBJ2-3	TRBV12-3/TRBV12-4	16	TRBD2	CASSLGGTSGRDTQYF	TGTGCCAGCAGTTTAGGGGGGACTAGCGGGAGAGATACGCAGTATTTT
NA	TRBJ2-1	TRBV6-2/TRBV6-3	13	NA	CASSMTSRNEQFF	TGTGCCAGCAGTATGACTAGTCGGAATGAGCAGTTCTTC
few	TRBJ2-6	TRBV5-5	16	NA	CASSTFPGSGANVLTF	TGTGCCAGCAGCACATTCCCAGGGTCTGGGGCCAACGTCCTGACTTTC
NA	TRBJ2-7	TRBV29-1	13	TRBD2	CSAVAGVVYEQYF	TGCAGCGCAGTAGCGGGGGTGGTCTACGAGCAGTACTTC
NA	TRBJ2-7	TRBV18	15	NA	CASSPRDLSSYEQYF	TGTGCCAGCTCACCAAGGGATTTGAGTTCCTACGAGCAGTACTTC
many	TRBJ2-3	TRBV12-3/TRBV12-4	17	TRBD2	CASSLGLAGGSTDTQYF	TGTGCCAGCAGCTTAGGACTAGCGGGAGGGTCCACAGATACGCAGTATTTT
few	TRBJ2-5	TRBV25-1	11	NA	CASSDVETQYF	TGTGCCAGCAGTGACGTTGAGACCCAGTACTTC
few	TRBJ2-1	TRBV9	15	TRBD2	CASSVLGGSPNEQFF	TGTGCCAGCAGCGTCCTTGGCGGGAGCCCCAATGAGCAGTTCTTC
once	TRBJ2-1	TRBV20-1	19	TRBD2	CSATRLRGRALDYYNEQFF	TGCAGTGCCACCCGTTTGCGCGGGAGGGCCTTGGATTATTACAATGAGCAGTTCTTC
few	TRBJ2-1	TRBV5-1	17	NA	CASSPGLPEHSYNEQFF	TGCGCCAGCAGCCCGGGACTTCCAGAGCACTCCTACAATGAGCAGTTCTTC
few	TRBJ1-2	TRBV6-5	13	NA	CASSSTRAHGYTF	TGTGCCAGCAGTTCAACCAGGGCCCATGGCTACACCTTC
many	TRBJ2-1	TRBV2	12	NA	CASSVWLKEQFF	TGTGCCAGCAGTGTATGGCTGAAGGAGCAGTTCTTC
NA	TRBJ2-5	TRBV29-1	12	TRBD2	CSLLGAGEGQYF	TGCAGCCTGTTGGGAGCGGGAGAGGGCCAGTACTTC
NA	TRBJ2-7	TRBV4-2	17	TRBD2	CASSQGTSGHPTYEQYF	TGTGCCAGCAGCCAAGGGACTAGCGGGCACCCAACCTACGAGCAGTACTTC